These T cell receptor beta chains were read from a single sample in a study of blood T cell repertoires in COVID-19. Assay: immunoSEQ multiplex PCR; the TCRdb copy retains only in-frame clones and omits some. This sample has roughly 250,000 clones; roughly 83% occur once, and the top ten carry roughly 7%. Sequenced sample: peripheral blood. The receptors come from a woman between 45 and 60 years old with acute or convalescent COVID-19. The CDR3 runs from the conserved cysteine through the conserved F or W. D genes are given only for firm matches. Clone size appears in some rows only: once, few, many, or a class for an expanded clone.

. TRBJ1-1 TRBV5-1 . TGCGCCAGCAGCATTGAAGGGGGTGAAGCTTTCTTT CASSIEGGEAFF
. TRBJ2-3 TRBV27 many TGTGCCAGCAGTTCCCGGGCGGGGTGGGATACGCAGTATTTT CASSSRAGWDTQYF
TRBD1 TRBJ1-1 TRBV6-4 . TGTGCCAGCAGTGAAACAGGGGGAAACACTGAAGCTTTCTTT CASSETGGNTEAFF
. TRBJ1-2 TRBV7-9 . TGTGCCAGCAGCTTAGCTTTTAGCTATGGCTACACCTTC CASSLAFSYGYTF
. TRBJ2-5 TRBV19 . TGTGCCAGTACCACCTCCCCAGCAAGAGGGACCCAGTACTTC CASTTSPARGTQYF
. TRBJ2-5 TRBV18 . TGTGCCAGCTCTCAGGCTTTTGGAAAGGAGACCCAGTACTTC CASSQAFGKETQYF
TRBD1 TRBJ1-6 TRBV25-1 once TGTGCCAGCCCAAAAACCCGGACAGGGAGCGTTTCACCCCTCCACTTT CASPKTRTGSVSPLHF
TRBD1 TRBJ1-2 TRBV4-1 few TGCGCCAGCAGCCAGAGCCGGGACAGCTCGTATAACTATGGCTACACCTTC CASSQSRDSSYNYGYTF
TRBD2 TRBJ2-1 TRBV5-1 . TGCGCCAGCAGCAGGGACGGAATCGGACTAGCTATCAATGAGCAGTTCTTC CASSRDGIGLAINEQFF
. TRBJ2-7 TRBV11-2 . TGTGCCAGCAGCTCACCCCAGTCATTCGGGGAGCAGTACTTC CASSSPQSFGEQYF
. TRBJ1-5 TRBV30 . TGTGCCTGGAGCGGGCAGGGAAATCAGCCCCAGCATTTT CAWSGQGNQPQHF
. TRBJ2-5 TRBV5-1 . TGCGCCAGCAGCTTGGGAGGACAGACGGACACAGAGACCCAGTACTTC CASSLGGQTDTETQYF
. TRBJ1-1 TRBV19 few TGTGCCAGTAAAGCGGGGGCAAGTATGAACACTGAAGCTTTCTTT CASKAGASMNTEAFF
TRBD1 TRBJ1-2 TRBV12-3/TRBV12-4 . TGTGCCAGCAGCTATGACAGGGGCTATGGCTACACCTTC CASSYDRGYGYTF
TRBD2 TRBJ2-5 TRBV28 . TGTGCCAGCAGAGCCCTCGACAGCCTCGGGGGGTCAGAGACCCAGTACTTC CASRALDSLGGSETQYF
TRBD1 TRBJ1-5 TRBV6-6 many TGTGCCAGCAGCCACCGGGACAGGTTAAAGCCCCAGCATTTT CASSHRDRLKPQHF
TRBD1 TRBJ1-3 TRBV27 . TGTGCCAGCAAACCCGGACAGGGCTATCCGACCACCACCATATATTTT CASKPGQGYPTTTIYF
. TRBJ1-3 TRBV15 . TGTGCCACCAGCAGAGAGGCAGTTGGAAACACCATATATTTT CATSREAVGNTIYF
TRBD1 TRBJ1-1 TRBV12-5 . TGTGCTAGTGGTCCAGGGACAGGGAGCACTGAAGCTTTCTTT CASGPGTGSTEAFF
. TRBJ2-5 TRBV19 . TGTGCCAGTAGTATGGGGACGGAGGGTCGGGAGACCCAGTACTTC CASSMGTEGRETQYF
TRBD2 TRBJ2-2 TRBV4-1 . TGCGCCAGCAGCCACCACGTAGCGGGGGACAACACCGGGGAGCTGTTTTTT CASSHHVAGDNTGELFF
. TRBJ1-1 TRBV6-5 . TGTGCCAGCTCTTGGACACCTTTTACTAACACTGAAGCTTTCTTT CASSWTPFTNTEAFF
. TRBJ2-1 TRBV5-1 . TGCGCCAGCAGCTTGGTGACGGGGGCCTACAATGAGCAGTTCTTC CASSLVTGAYNEQFF
. TRBJ1-5 TRBV28 . TGTGCCAGCAGTTTACGTGCGGGGAATCAGCCCCAGCATTTT CASSLRAGNQPQHF
TRBD1 TRBJ1-1 TRBV10-3 . TGTGCCATCAGCGGGACAGTGAACACTGAAGCTTTCTTT CAISGTVNTEAFF
TRBD2 TRBJ2-1 TRBV19 . TGTGCCAGTACGGGAGGAGAGGGCTACAATGAGCAGTTCTTC CASTGGEGYNEQFF
. TRBJ1-1 TRBV5-6 once TGTGCCAGCAGCCGTATGGGGCTAGGTGAAGCTTTCTTT CASSRMGLGEAFF
. TRBJ1-6 TRBV7-9 . TGTGCCAGCAGCTTAGAGGGGAATTCACCCCTCCACTTT CASSLEGNSPLHF
TRBD1 TRBJ1-2 TRBV7-2 . TGTGCCAGCAGCCCGGCGACAGGGAAATATGGCTACACCTTC CASSPATGKYGYTF
TRBD2 TRBJ2-3 TRBV11-3 . TGTGCCAGCAGCTTAAGGACTAGCGGGAGAGGGACAGATACGCAGTATTTT CASSLRTSGRGTDTQYF
. TRBJ1-6 TRBV6-1 . TGTGCCAGCAGTGAACGGGGTGTACAATCACCCCTCCACTTT CASSERGVQSPLHF
TRBD2 TRBJ2-7 TRBV6-6 . TGTGCCAGCAGAACCGGACTAGCGGGAGGCTACGAGCAGTACTTC CASRTGLAGGYEQYF
TRBD2 TRBJ2-5 TRBV5-4 . TGTGCCAGCAGCTTGAAGCGGGAGCAAGAGACCCAGTACTTC CASSLKREQETQYF
TRBD1 TRBJ1-1 TRBV5-4 . TGTGCCAGCAGCGGAGGGGGCCCGGACACTGAAGCTTTCTTT CASSGGGPDTEAFF
TRBD1 TRBJ1-5 TRBV30 . TGTGCCTGGAGTCGAGGACAGGGGATCCAGCCCCAGCATTTT CAWSRGQGIQPQHF
TRBD1 TRBJ2-5 TRBV18 once TGTGCCAGCTCCCTTAGGATCAGGGGGCTTGAAGAGACCCAGTACTTC CASSLRIRGLEETQYF
TRBD2 TRBJ2-5 TRBV2 . TGTGCCAGCAGTCCAGGGTGGACTAGCGGGGCCCAAGAGACCCAGTACTTC CASSPGWTSGAQETQYF
TRBD2 TRBJ2-5 TRBV24-1 . TGTGCCACCAGTGACCGCGACTCCGTAGCGGGGGTTCAAGAGACCCAGTACTTC CATSDRDSVAGVQETQYF
TRBD2 TRBJ2-5 TRBV7-2 . TGTGCCAGCAGCTTAGTGGGGGGGGTGATATTAGAGACCCAGTACTTC CASSLVGGVILETQYF
. TRBJ1-6 TRBV7-3 . TGTGCCAGCAGCTTAACGGGCCTTTATAATTCACCCCTCCACTTT CASSLTGLYNSPLHF
. TRBJ2-1 TRBV14 . TGTGCCAGCAGCCGCACGCGAACAGGTACCCAGCTGTTCTTC CASSRTRTGTQLFF
. TRBJ1-6 TRBV27 few TGTGCCAGCACCCAGGGAACAGAATATTCACCCCTCCACTTT CASTQGTEYSPLHF
. TRBJ1-1 TRBV14 . TGTGCCAGCACCCGCGAATTGAACACTGAAGCTTTCTTT CASTRELNTEAFF
TRBD1 TRBJ1-5 TRBV5-1 . TGCGCCAGCAGCTTGGGGGACAGGCGGGATCAGCCCCAGCATTTT CASSLGDRRDQPQHF
. TRBJ1-2 TRBV9 . TGTGCCAGCAGCGTAGAAGCCCAGGGGAACTATGGCTACACCTTC CASSVEAQGNYGYTF
. TRBJ1-2 TRBV2 . TGTGCCAGCATGGAGCAGGGCGCCCATGGCTACACCTTC CASMEQGAHGYTF
. TRBJ1-5 TRBV12-3/TRBV12-4 . TGTGCCAGCAGGTATTATAGCAATCAGCCCCAGCATTTT CASRYYSNQPQHF
TRBD2 TRBJ2-2 TRBV7-2 . TGTGCCAGCAGCTTAGGCGGCGGGGGGTTTCCCGGGGAGCTGTTTTTT CASSLGGGGFPGELFF
TRBD2 TRBJ2-7 TRBV28 few TGTGCCAGCAGCGAACCCGGGAGGGCCAGCAACTACGAGCAGTACTTC CASSEPGRASNYEQYF